This T cell receptor (beta chain) stems from a study of shared clonotypes between healthy human individuals. For the study at large: Three plates were used per donor for CD4 naive, three for CD4 memory, two for CD8 naive and one for CD8 memory.

CDR1 and CDR2 (germline): MNHNS, SASEGT. This CDR3 contains 15 residues. Between the trimmed V and J ends, which lost 3 bases and 8 bases, there was a span of 16 bases. Measured with immunoSEQ multiplex PCR; TCRdb has only the in-frame clones, and not every one. The sample yields millions of clones, 95% seen once. The sequenced sample consisted of naive CD4+ T cells sorted from blood. Subset of the sample: CD45RA+ positively selected. The TCR was taken from a young man in good health. This sequence joins TRBV6-1 and TRBJ2-2; no clear D. This chain's CDR3 is CASSDEALGSGELFF. In DNA, the CDR3 is TGTGCCAGCAGTGACGAAGCGTTGGGGTCGGGGGAGCTGTTTTTT.